This T cell receptor beta chain was sequenced in a study of shared clonotypes between healthy human individuals. General study findings and limits: Larger richness was generally estimated for naive than memory subsets.

Turning to this clone: The antigen remains unidentified.

The repertoire was sequenced with immunoSEQ multiplex PCR; TCRdb's copy has only in-frame clones and lacks some. The top ten hold approximately 0.32% of the sample, which has about 380,000 clones, about 96% seen once. CDR1 and CDR2 (germline): WSHSY, SAAADI. V was pared by 7 bases and J by 3 bases, with 4 bases of the junction left unmatched. The CDR3 consists of 14 residues. This TCR was sampled from a man aged 30 to 45 in good health. Sequenced material: memory CD8+ T cells sorted from blood. The sample's subset: CD45RO+ cells pooled with CCR7-negative TemRA cells. The chain is built from TRBV10-2 and TRBJ2-7; 12 nucleotides match TRBD2. The CDR3 sequence is CASTPSGRGYEQYF. The DNA for the CDR3 is TGCGCCAGCACTCCTAGCGGGAGGGGCTACGAGCAGTACTTC.